These 6 T cell receptor beta chains originate from one sample sequenced in a study of blood T cell repertoires in COVID-19. The protocol was immunoSEQ multiplex PCR, while the TCRdb copy is restricted to in-frame clones and leaves out a portion. The sample lists about 130,000 clones; roughly 69% were seen once. Sequencing was done on a sample of peripheral blood. These receptors came from a woman in her seventies with acute or convalescent COVID-19.

This clone has just a few counts. V gene TRBV6-5 combines with J gene TRBJ2-5; 10 positions agree with TRBD1. The length of the CDR3 is 15 residues. V lost 6 bases to trimming and J lost 0 bases; unmatched junction nucleotides: 4. The germline V gene encodes CDR1 MNHEY and CDR2 SVGAGI. CDR3 DNA: TGTGCCAGCAGCTCTGACAGGGGGCACCAAGAGACCCAGTACTTC. Translation: CASSSDRGHQETQYF.

The CDR3 reads CASSFSGMPQHF. DNA of the CDR3: TGTGCCAGCAGTTTTTCGGGGATGCCCCAGCATTTT. The J gene is TRBJ1-5, the V gene TRBV27; D is unresolved. The CDR3 totals 12 residues. Trimming removed 3 bases at V and 9 bases at J, with 9 bases between. Germline V gene data show CDR1 as MNHEY and CDR2 as SMNVEV (reference sequence).

This clone was recorded a few times. The CDR3 region is CASRFGSSTNEKLFF. The DNA of the CDR3 is TGCGCCAGTAGATTCGGGTCTTCAACTAATGAAAAACTGTTTTTT. The rearrangement uses TRBV5-1 and TRBJ1-4; D not certain. Trimming cost V 8 bases and J 0 bases, with 14 bases left between them. CDR3 length: 15 residues. Germline loops: CDR1 SGHRS, CDR2 YFSETQ.

V and J are TRBV11-3 and TRBJ1-1; D remains ambiguous. CDR1 is SGHNT, CDR2 YENEEA, per germline. CDR3 size: 14 residues. V was trimmed by 5 bases and J by 2 bases, leaving 12 bases between them. CDR3 in DNA: TGTGCCAGCAGCCCCGGTGGGAGTAACACTGAAGCTTTCTTT. This encodes CASSPGGSNTEAFF.

This clone turned up a few times. This chain connects TRBV7-3 to TRBJ2-1; tentative D call: TRBD2 (5 bases). The V end was cut by 0 bases, the J end by 9 bases, with 9 bases between. Germline V gene data show CDR1 as SGHTA and CDR2 as FQGTGA. This CDR3 has 13 amino acids. The DNA of the CDR3 is TGTGCCAGCAGCTTAACCCCTAGCACTGAGCAGTTCTTC. Its translation is CASSLTPSTEQFF.

The chain combines TRBV12-5 with TRBJ1-1; no definite D call. Germline values: CDR1 LGHNT, CDR2 FRNRAP. The CDR3 is made up of 13 amino acids. V gave up 3 bases and J gave up 6 bases, with 11 bases separating them. CDR3 in amino acids: CASGFSGSAEAFF. The CDR3 coding sequence is TGTGCTAGTGGTTTCTCGGGGAGCGCTGAAGCTTTCTTT.